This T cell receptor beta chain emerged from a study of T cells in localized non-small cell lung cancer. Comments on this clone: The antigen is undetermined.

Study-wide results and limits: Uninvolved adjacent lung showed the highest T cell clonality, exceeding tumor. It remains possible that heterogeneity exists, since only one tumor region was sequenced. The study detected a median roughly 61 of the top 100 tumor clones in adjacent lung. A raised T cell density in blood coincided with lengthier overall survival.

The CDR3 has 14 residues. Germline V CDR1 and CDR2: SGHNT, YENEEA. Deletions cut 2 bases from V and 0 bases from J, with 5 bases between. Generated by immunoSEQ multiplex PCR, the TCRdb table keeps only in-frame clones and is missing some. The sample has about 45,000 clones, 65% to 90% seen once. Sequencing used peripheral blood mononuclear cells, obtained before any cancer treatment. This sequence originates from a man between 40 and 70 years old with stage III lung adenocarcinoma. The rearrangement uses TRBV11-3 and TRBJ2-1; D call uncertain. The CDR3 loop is CASSLSSSYNEQFF. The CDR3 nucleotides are TGTGCCAGCAGCTTATCTAGCTCCTACAATGAGCAGTTCTTC.